What follows are 29 T cell receptor beta chains derived from one specimen sequenced in a study of T cells in localized non-small cell lung cancer. Sequenced by immunoSEQ multiplex PCR; TCRdb stores in-frame clones only, minus some. In the table there are more than 15,000 clones, 70% to 90% of which are singletons. The material was peripheral blood, obtained before any cancer treatment. The receptor set was obtained from an older female donor with stage III squamous cell lung carcinoma.

The chain is built from TRBV6-1 and TRBJ1-2, with a weak D call TRBD1 (6 bases). The V end lost 2 bases, the J end lost 6 bases, and 19 bases lay between the germline ends. The V gene's germline CDR1 is MNHNS and CDR2 SASEGT. The CDR3 is 16 residues long. The CDR3 loop reads CASSEQPGEGGNGYTF. CDR3 nucleotides: TGTGCCAGCAGTGAACAACCAGGGGAGGGGGGGAATGGCTACACCTTC.

The count of this clone is one. This chain links TRBV6-5 with TRBJ1-6; D gene unclear. Per the germline V gene, CDR1 is MNHEY and CDR2 is SVGAGI. The CDR3 has 12 residues. V was clipped by 5 bases and J by 9 bases, with 8 bases between them. The CDR3 protein is CASSALSSPLHF. Here the CDR3 DNA reads TGTGCCAGCAGTGCACTGAGTTCACCCCTCCACTTT.

The chain is built from TRBV10-3 and TRBJ2-2; TRBD2 matches at 8 bases. V trimming: 2 bases; J trimming: 8 bases; junction bases outside the gene matches: 22. CDR1 and CDR2 from the germline V gene are ENHRY and SYGVKD. The CDR3 covers 20 residues. Here the CDR3 DNA reads TGTGCCATCAGTGAGGGTAGGGCGTCTAGCGGGTACACAAGGAAAGGGGAGCTGTTTTTT. Its protein product is CAISEGRASSGYTRKGELFF.

This clone has a single count. This sequence joins TRBV7-2 and TRBJ1-4; TRBD1 agrees at 7 bases. Germline values: CDR1 SGHTA, CDR2 FQGNSA. The junction had 4 bases not matched to a gene; V was cut back by 2 bases and J by 4 bases. The CDR3 length is 15 residues. The CDR3 here is CASSLMGQSNEKLFF. The CDR3 region has the DNA TGTGCCAGCAGCTTAATGGGACAGAGTAATGAAAAACTGTTTTTT.

The J gene is TRBJ2-7, the V gene TRBV7-2, with D unresolved. The CDR3 extends over 14 amino acids. Germline CDR1 reads SGHTA; CDR2 reads FQGNSA. V was shortened by 1 base and J by 3 bases, with 10 bases between the two germline ends. The CDR3 here is CASSLDPTFYEQYF. CDR3 nucleotide sequence: TGTGCCAGCAGCTTAGACCCTACCTTCTACGAGCAGTACTTC.

V gene TRBV28 combines with J gene TRBJ1-6; D is unclear. This CDR3 has 14 amino acids. Germline V gene sequence: CDR1 MDHEN, CDR2 SYDVKM. V was trimmed by 1 base and J by 7 bases, leaving 8 bases between them. In nucleotides, the CDR3 is TGTGCCAGCAGTTTATTTTACACGAATTCACCCCTCCACTTT. Translated, it gives CASSLFYTNSPLHF.

This clone has just a few counts. This chain uses TRBV27 with TRBJ2-7; D call uncertain. Trimming removed 2 bases from V and 0 bases from J, with 5 bases in between. The CDR3 runs to 13 residues. The germline V gene has CDR1 MNHEY and CDR2 SMNVEV (reference sequence). CDR3 residues: CASSLRPSYEQYF. The DNA of the CDR3 is TGTGCCAGCAGTTTAAGACCCTCCTACGAGCAGTACTTC.

The chain combines TRBV7-8 with TRBJ1-3, with D perhaps TRBD1 (5 bases). V gave up 2 bases and J gave up 4 bases, with 15 bases separating them. The CDR3 length is 16 residues. Germline V lookup: CDR1 SGHVS, CDR2 FQNEAQ. The CDR3: CASSLLGGPAGNTIYF. CDR3 DNA sequence: TGTGCCAGCAGCTTATTGGGGGGTCCCGCCGGAAACACCATATATTTT.

This chain links TRBV7-2 with TRBJ2-7, with D perhaps TRBD2 (5 bases). Between the trimmed V and J ends, which lost 2 bases and 2 bases, there was a span of 10 bases. Per germline, CDR1 SGHTA and CDR2 FQGNSA. The CDR3 runs 14 residues. For the CDR3, the DNA is TGTGCCAGCAGCTTAAATATCGGGACCTACGAGCAGTACTTC. Protein sequence: CASSLNIGTYEQYF.

This clone appeared a single time. This chain connects TRBV2 to TRBJ2-7, with TRBD2 matching over 10 bases. This CDR3 has 15 residues. Germline V gives CDR1 SNHLY, CDR2 FYNNEI. V was pared by 7 bases and J by 0 bases, with 6 bases of the junction left unmatched. CDR3 region: CASTSLAGISYEQYF. CDR3 bases: TGTGCCAGCACCTCACTAGCGGGGATCTCCTACGAGCAGTACTTC.

This clone was seen just once. The chain recombines TRBV19 with TRBJ2-1; D perhaps matches TRBD2 (6 bases). Deletions cut 5 bases from V and 2 bases from J, with 13 bases between. Germline V CDR1 and CDR2: LNHDA, SQIVND (reference sequence). The CDR3 loop spans 15 amino acids. The CDR3 DNA sequence: TGTGCCAGTAGTTCTCGGGAGTCGGCCTACAATGAGCAGTTCTTC. Translating gives CASSSRESAYNEQFF.

This clone was detected only a few times. The genes are TRBV7-6 and TRBJ1-1, with D possibly being TRBD1 (5 bases). V was shortened by 2 bases and J by 5 bases, with 21 bases between the two germline ends. The CDR3 consists of 17 residues. Germline V gene data show CDR1 as SGHVS and CDR2 as FNYEAQ. For the CDR3, the DNA is TGTGCCAGCAGCTTAAACTTCGCGATGGGGGGTAGGACTGAAGCTTTCTTT. Its translation: CASSLNFAMGGRTEAFF. The full variable domain, with the rest looked up from reference TRBV7-6 and TRBJ1-1, is GAGVSQSPRYKVTKRGQDVALRCDPISGHVSLYWYRQALGQGPEFLTYFNYEAQQDKSGLPNDRFSAERPEGSISTLTIQRTEQRDSAMYRCASSLNFAMGGRTEAFFGQGTRLTVV.

The V gene is TRBV5-6, the J gene TRBJ2-7, with D uncertain. CDR1 is SGHDT and CDR2 is YYEEEE in the germline V gene. There are 11 residues in the CDR3. V was shortened by 5 bases and J by 5 bases, with 8 bases between the two germline ends. CDR3 bases: TGTGCCAGCAGTCGACGAGACGAGCAGTACTTC. This gives the protein CASSRRDEQYF. Full variable domain (remainder filled in from reference TRBV5-6 and TRBJ2-7): DAGVTQSPTHLIKTRGQQVTLRCSPKSGHDTVSWYQQALGQGPQFIFQYYEEEERQRGNFPDRFSGHQFPNYSSELNVNALLLGDSALYLCASSRRDEQYFGPGTRLTVT.

This clone was found once. V is TRBV2 and J is TRBJ2-2, with D possibly TRBD2 on 6 matching bases. Germline V gene data show CDR1 as SNHLY and CDR2 as FYNNEI. Trimming left V 6 bases short and J 1 base short, with 18 bases between. The CDR3 extends over 17 amino acids. CDR3 in DNA: TGTGCCAGCAGGACCGATTTAGCGGCCCGGAACACCGGGGAGCTGTTTTTT. Translated: CASRTDLAARNTGELFF.

The rearrangement joins TRBV5-1 to TRBJ2-2, with 11 bases aligning to TRBD1. J lost 5 bases, V lost 0 bases, and 0 bases had no gene match. This CDR3 has 15 amino acids. Germline CDR1 reads SGHRS; CDR2 reads YFSETQ. In nucleotides, the CDR3 is TGCGCCAGCAGCTTGGGGGACAGGGGGACCGGGGAGCTGTTTTTT. The encoded protein is CASSLGDRGTGELFF.

The rearrangement links TRBV28 to TRBJ2-7; a possible D gene is TRBD1 (7 bases). Per germline, CDR1 MDHEN and CDR2 SYDVKM. The CDR3 runs 14 residues. The V end lost 6 bases, the J end lost 2 bases, and 14 bases lay between the germline ends. Written as DNA, the CDR3 is TGTGCCAGCAGACCAGGGGGGCACACCTACGAGCAGTACTTC. It specifies CASRPGGHTYEQYF.

The chain couples TRBV5-1 to TRBJ1-1; D ambiguous. Germline V gives CDR1 SGHRS, CDR2 YFSETQ. The CDR3 loop spans 15 amino acids. With 6 bases removed from V and 2 bases from J, the gap between germline ends came to 17 bases. The CDR3 region has the DNA TGCGCCAGCACCGTAGATGGCCGGTCTAACACTGAAGCTTTCTTT. Translation: CASTVDGRSNTEAFF.

As regards this clone: A much larger clone differs from this one at a single base, so this may be a read error. The chain recombines TRBV7-9 with TRBJ2-1, with TRBD2 identical over 9 bases. This CDR3 comprises 15 residues. The germline CDR1 and CDR2 sequences are SEHNR and FQNEAQ (reference sequence). CDR3 sequence (DNA): TGTGCCACCAGCTTACTGGCGGGGGGGCCGGGGGAGCAGTTCTTC. This encodes CATSLLAGGPGEQFF.

The V gene is TRBV7-9, the J gene TRBJ2-7; 7 bases agree with TRBD1. The germline gives CDR1 SEHNR, CDR2 FQNEAQ (reference sequence). With V trimmed by 1 base and J by 2 bases, 5 bases remained unmatched. This CDR3 is 15 amino acids long. For the CDR3, the DNA is TGTGCCAGCAGCTTAGGGGACAGAAAGCCCTACGAGCAGTACTTC. Its protein product is CASSLGDRKPYEQYF. Full variable domain (rest looked up from reference TRBV7-9 and TRBJ2-7): DTGVSQNPRHKITKRGQNVTFRCDPISEHNRLYWYRQTLGQGPEFLTYFQNEAQLEKSRLLSDRFSAERPKGSFSTLEIQRTEQGDSAMYLCASSLGDRKPYEQYFGPGTRLTVT.

A word on this clone: Mismatch with germline at one junction end may stem from a read error. Other DNA sequences in this specimen translate into the identical CDR3. As DNA, the CDR3 is TGCGCCAGGACGCAACACCTCCAAGGCTATGGCTACACCTTC. Translating it yields CARTQHLQGYGYTF. This chain links TRBV6-1 with TRBJ1-2; D is unclear. Looked up from germline, CDR1 is MNHNS and CDR2 is SASEGT. CDR3 size: 14 residues.

The chain joins TRBV27 to TRBJ2-1; TRBD2 matches at 9 bases. The CDR3 has 14 residues. Per the germline V gene, CDR1 is MNHEY and CDR2 is SMNVEV (reference sequence). Trimming at V came to 6 bases and at J to 8 bases, leaving 8 bases not matched to a gene. In DNA form, the CDR3 reads TGTGCCAGCAGCCTTGAGCGGGGGGTCGATGAGCAGTTCTTC. Translation gives CASSLERGVDEQFF.

This sequence joins TRBV6-5 and TRBJ1-1; unclear D gene. The V end lost 2 bases, the J end lost 0 bases, and 4 bases lay between the germline ends. Looked up from germline, CDR1 is MNHEY and CDR2 is SVGAGI. The CDR3 is 13 amino acids. CDR3: CASSYLMNTEAFF. DNA for the CDR3: TGTGCCAGCAGTTACCTGATGAACACTGAAGCTTTCTTT.

V usage is TRBV5-1 and J usage is TRBJ2-7, with 14 bases matching TRBD2. Germline V lookup: CDR1 SGHRS, CDR2 YFSETQ. V shed 4 bases, J shed 2 bases, and the junction held 8 bases outside the gene matches. CDR3 length: 17 amino acids. This chain's CDR3 is CASSPGLAGVFAYEQYF. The CDR3 coding sequence is TGCGCCAGCAGCCCGGGACTAGCGGGAGTTTTCGCCTACGAGCAGTACTTC.

The chain carries TRBV4-2 and TRBJ1-3; tentative D call: TRBD1 (6 bases). The CDR3 totals 13 residues. Germline V CDR1 and CDR2: LGHNA, YNFKEQ. Trimming took 8 bases from V and 3 from J, leaving 11 bases between them. CDR3 coding DNA: TGTGCCAGCGGGGGGGCAGGTGGAAACACCATATATTTT. As protein: CASGGAGGNTIYF.

This chain joins TRBV6-5 and TRBJ2-1, with TRBD2 matching 11 bases. This CDR3 has 16 residues. Germline-derived CDR1 and CDR2 are MNHEY and SVGAGI. V gave up 2 bases and J gave up 8 bases; unmatched junction bases: 8. The CDR3 loop reads CASSYPTSGSVDEQFF. DNA for the CDR3: TGTGCCAGCAGTTACCCAACTAGCGGGAGTGTTGATGAGCAGTTCTTC.

V usage is TRBV7-3 and J usage is TRBJ2-1; 8 positions agree with TRBD2. Per germline, CDR1 SGHTA and CDR2 FQGTGA. The CDR3 extends over 15 amino acids. V trimming: 1 base; J trimming: 1 base; junction bases outside the gene matches: 0. CDR3 in amino acids: CASSLSGGSYNEQFF. DNA for the CDR3: TGTGCCAGCAGCTTAAGCGGGGGGTCCTACAATGAGCAGTTCTTC.

The rearrangement joins TRBV15 to TRBJ1-2; D is possibly TRBD1 (6 bases). The V end was cut by 1 base, the J end by 6 bases, with 12 bases between. CDR3 length: 14 amino acids. Looked up from germline, CDR1 is LNHNV and CDR2 is YYDKDF (reference sequence). The CDR3 loop reads CATSRGLAGDGYTF. CDR3 nucleotide sequence: TGTGCCACCAGCAGAGGTCTGGCAGGGGATGGCTACACCTTC.

The V call is TRBV27, the J call TRBJ2-2; D possibly matches TRBD1 or TRBD2 (5 bases each). CDR1 is MNHEY, CDR2 SMNVEV, per germline (reference sequence). This CDR3 has 17 residues. Trimming stripped 1 base from V and 3 bases from J, with 15 bases between. Here the CDR3 DNA reads TGTGCCAGCAGTTTATTCTCAGGGACCTCGGACACCGGGGAGCTGTTTTTT. It yields the protein CASSLFSGTSDTGELFF.

This chain connects TRBV28 to TRBJ2-2, with 7 bases matching TRBD1. This CDR3 has 15 residues. CDR1 and CDR2 from the germline V gene are MDHEN and SYDVKM. Trimming cost V 5 bases and J 5 bases; bases outside gene matches: 8. As DNA, the CDR3 is TGTGCCAGCAGTACCTGGACAGGAAGGACCGGGGAGCTGTTTTTT. As protein: CASSTWTGRTGELFF.